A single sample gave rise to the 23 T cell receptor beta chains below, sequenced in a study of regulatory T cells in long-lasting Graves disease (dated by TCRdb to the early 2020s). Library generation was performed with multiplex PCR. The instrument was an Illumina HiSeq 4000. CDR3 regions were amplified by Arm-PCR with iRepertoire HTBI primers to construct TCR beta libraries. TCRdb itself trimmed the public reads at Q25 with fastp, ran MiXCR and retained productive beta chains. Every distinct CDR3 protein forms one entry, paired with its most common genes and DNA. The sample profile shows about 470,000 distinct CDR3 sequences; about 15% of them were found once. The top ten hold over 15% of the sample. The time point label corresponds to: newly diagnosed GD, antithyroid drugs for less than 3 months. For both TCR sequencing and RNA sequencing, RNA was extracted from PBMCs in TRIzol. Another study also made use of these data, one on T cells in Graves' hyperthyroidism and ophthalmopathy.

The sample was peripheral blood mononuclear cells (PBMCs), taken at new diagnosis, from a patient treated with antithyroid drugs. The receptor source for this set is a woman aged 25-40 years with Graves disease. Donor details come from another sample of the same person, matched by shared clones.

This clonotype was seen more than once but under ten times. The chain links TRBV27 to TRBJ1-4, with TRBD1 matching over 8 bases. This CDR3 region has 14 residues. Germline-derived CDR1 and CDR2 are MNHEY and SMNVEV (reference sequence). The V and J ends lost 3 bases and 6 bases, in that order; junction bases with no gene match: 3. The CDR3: CASSFRGLDEKLFF. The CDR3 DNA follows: TGTGCCAGCAGTTTCAGGGGGCTAGATGAAAAACTGTTTTTT.

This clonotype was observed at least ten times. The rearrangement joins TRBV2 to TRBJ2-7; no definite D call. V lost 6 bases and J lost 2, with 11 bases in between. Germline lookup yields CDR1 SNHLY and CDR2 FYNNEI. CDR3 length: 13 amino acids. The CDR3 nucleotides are TGTGCCAGCAGAGCGACGGGTACCTACGAGCAGTACTTC. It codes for CASRATGTYEQYF.

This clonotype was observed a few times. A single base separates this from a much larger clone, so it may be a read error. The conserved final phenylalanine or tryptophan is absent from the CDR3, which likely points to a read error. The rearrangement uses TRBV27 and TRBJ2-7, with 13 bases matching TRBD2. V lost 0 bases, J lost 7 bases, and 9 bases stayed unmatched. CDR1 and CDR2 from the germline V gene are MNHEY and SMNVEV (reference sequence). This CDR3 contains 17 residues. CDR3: CASSLSGTSGTWGEQYS. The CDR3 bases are TGTGCCAGCAGTTTATCGGGGACTAGCGGGACGTGGGGGGAGCAGTACTCC.

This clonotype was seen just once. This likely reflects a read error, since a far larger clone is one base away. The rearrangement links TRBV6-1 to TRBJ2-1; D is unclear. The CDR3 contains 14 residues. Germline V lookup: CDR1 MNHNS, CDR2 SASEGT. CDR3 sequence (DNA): TGTGCCAGCATTGGGGTTAGCTCCTACAATGAGCAGCTCTTC. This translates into CASIGVSSYNEQLF.

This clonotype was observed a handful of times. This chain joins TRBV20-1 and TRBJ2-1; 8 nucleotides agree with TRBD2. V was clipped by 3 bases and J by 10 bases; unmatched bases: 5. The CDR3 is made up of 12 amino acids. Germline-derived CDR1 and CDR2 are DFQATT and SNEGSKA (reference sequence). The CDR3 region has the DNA TGCAGTGCTAGCGGGAGGGGGATCGAGCAGTTCTTC. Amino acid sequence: CSASGRGIEQFF.

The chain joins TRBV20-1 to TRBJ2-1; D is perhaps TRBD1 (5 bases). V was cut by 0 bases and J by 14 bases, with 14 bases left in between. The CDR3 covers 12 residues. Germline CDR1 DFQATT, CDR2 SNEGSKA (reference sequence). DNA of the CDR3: TGCAGTGCTAGAGAAGGGGTACTGCCTAAGTTCTTC. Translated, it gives CSAREGVLPKFF.

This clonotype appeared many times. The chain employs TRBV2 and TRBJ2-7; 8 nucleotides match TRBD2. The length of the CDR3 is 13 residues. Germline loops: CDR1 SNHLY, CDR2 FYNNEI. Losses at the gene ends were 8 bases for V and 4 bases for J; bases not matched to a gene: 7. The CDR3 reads CASGASGLYEQYF. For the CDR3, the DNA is TGTGCCAGCGGTGCTAGCGGGCTATACGAGCAGTACTTC. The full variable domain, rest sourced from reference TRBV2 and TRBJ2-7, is EPEVTQTPSHQVTQMGQEVILRCVPISNHLYFYWYRQILGQKVEFLVSFYNNEISEKSEIFDDQFSVERPDGSNFTLKIRSTKLEDSAMYFCASGASGLYEQYFGPGTRLTVT.

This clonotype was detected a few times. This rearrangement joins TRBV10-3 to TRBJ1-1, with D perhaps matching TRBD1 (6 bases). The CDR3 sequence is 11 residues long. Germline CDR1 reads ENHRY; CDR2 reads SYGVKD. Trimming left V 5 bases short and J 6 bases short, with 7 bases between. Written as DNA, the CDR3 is TGTGCCATCAGTACAGGGTCTGAAGCTTTCTTT. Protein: CAISTGSEAFF.

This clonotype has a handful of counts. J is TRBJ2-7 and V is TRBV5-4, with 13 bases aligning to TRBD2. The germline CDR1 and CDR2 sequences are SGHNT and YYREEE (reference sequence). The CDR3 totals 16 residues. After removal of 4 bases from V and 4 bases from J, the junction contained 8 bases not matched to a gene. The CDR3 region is CASSPRTSGGLYEQYF. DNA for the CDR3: TGTGCCAGCAGCCCCAGGACTAGCGGGGGCTTATACGAGCAGTACTTC.

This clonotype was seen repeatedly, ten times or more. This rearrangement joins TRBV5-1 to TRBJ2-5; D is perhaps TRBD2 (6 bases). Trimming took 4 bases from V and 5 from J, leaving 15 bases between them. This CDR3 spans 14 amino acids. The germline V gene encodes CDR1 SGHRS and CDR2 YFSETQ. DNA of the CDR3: TGCGCCAGCAGCCCGTTGGCAGGAGGGGAGACCCAGTACTTC. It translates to CASSPLAGGETQYF.

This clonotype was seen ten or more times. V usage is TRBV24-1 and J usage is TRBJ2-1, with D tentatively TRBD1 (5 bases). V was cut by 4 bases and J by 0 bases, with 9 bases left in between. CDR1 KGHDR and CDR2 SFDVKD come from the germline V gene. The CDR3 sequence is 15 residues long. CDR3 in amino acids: CATSEIRGSYNEQFF. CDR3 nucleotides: TGTGCCACCAGTGAAATAAGGGGCTCCTACAATGAGCAGTTCTTC.

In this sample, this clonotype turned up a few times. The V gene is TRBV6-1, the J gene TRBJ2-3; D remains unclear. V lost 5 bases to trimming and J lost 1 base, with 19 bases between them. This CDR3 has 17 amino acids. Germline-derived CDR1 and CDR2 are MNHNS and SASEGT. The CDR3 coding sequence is TGTGCCAGCAGTCCAGTCTCGTCCTTTTGGGGCACAGATACGCAGTATTTT. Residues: CASSPVSSFWGTDTQYF.

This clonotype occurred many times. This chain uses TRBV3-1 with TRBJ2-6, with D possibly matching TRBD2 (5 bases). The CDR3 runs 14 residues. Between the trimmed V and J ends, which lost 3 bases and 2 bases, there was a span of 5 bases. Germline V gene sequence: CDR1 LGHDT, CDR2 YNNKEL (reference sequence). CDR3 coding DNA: TGTGCCAGCAGCCAGCGGGCTGGGGCCAACGTCCTGACTTTC. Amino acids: CASSQRAGANVLTF.

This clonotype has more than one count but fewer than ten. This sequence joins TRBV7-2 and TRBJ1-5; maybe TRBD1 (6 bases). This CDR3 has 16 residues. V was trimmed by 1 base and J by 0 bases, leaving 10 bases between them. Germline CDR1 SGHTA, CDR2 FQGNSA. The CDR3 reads CASSLDRVYSNQPQHF. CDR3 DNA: TGTGCCAGCAGCTTAGACAGGGTGTATAGCAATCAGCCCCAGCATTTT.

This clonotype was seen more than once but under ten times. CDR3 amino acids: CSVVGELDTIYF. The DNA for the CDR3 is TGCAGCGTTGTAGGGGAGTTGGACACCATATATTTT. The rearrangement links TRBV29-1 to TRBJ1-3; TRBD1 is a possible D gene (5 bases). Trimming took 4 bases from V and 8 from J, leaving 12 bases between them. CDR1 SQVTM and CDR2 ANQGSEA come from the germline V gene. This CDR3 comprises 12 residues.

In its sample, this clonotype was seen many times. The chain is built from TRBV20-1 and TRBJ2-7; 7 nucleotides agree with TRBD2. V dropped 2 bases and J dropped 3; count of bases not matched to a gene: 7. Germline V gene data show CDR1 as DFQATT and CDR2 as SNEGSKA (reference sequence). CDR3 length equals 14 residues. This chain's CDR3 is CSARRPAGRYEQYF. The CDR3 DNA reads TGCAGTGCTAGAAGACCAGCGGGACGCTACGAGCAGTACTTC.

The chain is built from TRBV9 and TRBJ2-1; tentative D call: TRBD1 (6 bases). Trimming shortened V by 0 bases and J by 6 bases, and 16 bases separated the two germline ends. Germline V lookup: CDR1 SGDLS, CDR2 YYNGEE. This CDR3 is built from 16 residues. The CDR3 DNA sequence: TGTGCCAGCAGCGTAGAGGACAGTCTTCAAGGCAATGAGCAGTTCTTC. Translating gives CASSVEDSLQGNEQFF.

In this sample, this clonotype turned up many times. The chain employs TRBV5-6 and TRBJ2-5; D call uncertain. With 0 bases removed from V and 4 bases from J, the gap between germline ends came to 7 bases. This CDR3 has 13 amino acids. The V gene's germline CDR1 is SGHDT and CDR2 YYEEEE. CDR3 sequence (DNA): TGTGCCAGCAGCTTGGTCGAAGGAGAGACCCAGTACTTC. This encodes CASSLVEGETQYF.

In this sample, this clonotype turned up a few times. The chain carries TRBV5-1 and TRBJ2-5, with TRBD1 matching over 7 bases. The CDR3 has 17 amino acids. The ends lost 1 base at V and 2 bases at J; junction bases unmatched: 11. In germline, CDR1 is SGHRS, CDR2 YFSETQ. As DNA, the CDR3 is TGCGCCAGCAGCTTGTTCGGGACAGCAATTAAACAAGAGACCCAGTACTTC. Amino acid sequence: CASSLFGTAIKQETQYF.

In nucleotides, the CDR3 is TGCAGTGCTTTAGCCCGGGGGGGCTCCTACAATGAGCAGTTCTTC. Its translation: CSALARGGSYNEQFF. The gene calls are TRBV20-1 and TRBJ2-1; 8 bases line up with TRBD2. The CDR3 is made up of 15 amino acids. Germline trimming cut 5 bases from V and 0 bases from J; bases unmatched to any gene: 6. Germline-derived CDR1 and CDR2 are DFQATT and SNEGSKA (reference sequence).

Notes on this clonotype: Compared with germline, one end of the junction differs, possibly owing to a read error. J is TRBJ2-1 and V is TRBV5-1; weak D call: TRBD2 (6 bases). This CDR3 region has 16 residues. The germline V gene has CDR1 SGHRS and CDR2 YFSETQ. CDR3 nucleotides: TGTGCCAGCAGCTCATGGACCGGGAGCTCCTACAATGAGCAGTTCTTC. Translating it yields CASSSWTGSSYNEQFF.

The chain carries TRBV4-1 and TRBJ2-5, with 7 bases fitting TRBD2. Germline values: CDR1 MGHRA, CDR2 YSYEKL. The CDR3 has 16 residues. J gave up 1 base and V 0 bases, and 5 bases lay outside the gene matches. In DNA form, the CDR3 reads TGCGCCAGCAGCCAAGATCCGCTAGCGGTCCAAGAGACCCAGTACTTC. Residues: CASSQDPLAVQETQYF.

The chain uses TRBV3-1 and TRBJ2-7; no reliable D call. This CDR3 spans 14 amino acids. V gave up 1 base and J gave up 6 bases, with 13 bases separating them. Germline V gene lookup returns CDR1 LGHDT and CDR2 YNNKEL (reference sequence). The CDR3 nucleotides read TGTGCCAGCAGCCAAGGAGCAACGCCGGGCGAGCAGTACTTC. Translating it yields CASSQGATPGEQYF.